A selection of T cell receptor beta chains follows, all from one sample in a study of blood T cells in healthy people across ages. Each CDR3 protein gets one entry after TCRdb re-called the 5' RACE reads with MiXCR. The table lists 1.6 million or so distinct CDR3 sequences, roughly a third of them singletons. Specimen: blood. The receptors were gathered from a young woman in good health. CDR3s include the opening cysteine and the closing phenylalanine or tryptophan. The order of the fields is J gene, V gene, CDR3 length, D gene, clone size, CDR3 DNA, CDR3 protein. D genes are given only for firm matches. Only part of the rows carry a size: once, few, many, or a class if the clone is expanded.

TRBJ1-4 | TRBV13 | 14 | NA | NA | TGTGCCAGCAGCTTACGAGAGGTGGATGAAAAACTGTTTTTT | CASSLREVDEKLFF
TRBJ2-7 | TRBV9 | 15 | NA | few | TGTGCCAGCAGCGTACATATGGGGACGTCCTACGAGCAGTACTTC | CASSVHMGTSYEQYF
TRBJ1-2 | TRBV7-2 | 14 | NA | NA | TGTGCCAGCAGCCCAGGACAGTGGGGGAATGGCTACACCTTC | CASSPGQWGNGYTF
TRBJ2-7 | TRBV7-9 | 14 | NA | NA | TGTGCCAGCAGCTTAGGACAAGGGCAAAACGAGCAGTACTTC | CASSLGQGQNEQYF
TRBJ1-1 | TRBV12-3/TRBV12-4 | 14 | NA | few | TGTGCCAGCAGTTTTGGGGGAGGTAACGCTGAAGCTTTCTTT | CASSFGGGNAEAFF
TRBJ2-5 | TRBV6-1 | 16 | TRBD2 | NA | TGTGCCAGCAAGCGAACGGGACTAGCGGGAGAAAAGACCCAGTACTTC | CASKRTGLAGEKTQYF
TRBJ2-3 | TRBV28 | 13 | NA | few | TGTGCCAGCAGTTTCCCTGAAGGAGATACGCAGTATTTT | CASSFPEGDTQYF
TRBJ1-2 | TRBV3-1 | 15 | TRBD1 | NA | TGTGCCAGCAGCCTAGGGGGACAGTCCGTCTATGGCTACACCTTC | CASSLGGQSVYGYTF
TRBJ2-7 | TRBV7-9 | 11 | NA | many | TGTGCCAGCCCTACACAGGGCGGGCAGTACTTC | CASPTQGGQYF
TRBJ1-4 | TRBV30 | 14 | NA | NA | TGTGCCTGGAGGCGAGGGGCGTATAATGAAAAACTGTTTTTT | CAWRRGAYNEKLFF
TRBJ1-1 | TRBV12-3/TRBV12-4 | 16 | NA | NA | TGTGCCAGCAAACGTCCCGGGAGCGGCATGAACACTGAAGCTTTCTTT | CASKRPGSGMNTEAFF
TRBJ1-4 | TRBV7-9 | 17 | NA | NA | TGTGCCAGCAGCTTAGTGAGGTCGGGCAGACCTAATGAAGAACTGTTTTTT | CASSLVRSGRPNEELFF
TRBJ1-3 | TRBV4-1 | 14 | NA | NA | TGCGCCAGCAGCCAAGGCCGCGCTGGAAACACCATATATTTT | CASSQGRAGNTIYF
TRBJ1-1 | TRBV28 | 16 | NA | NA | TGTGCCAGCAGTTTAACATCCGCGGTCTCGGACACTGAAGCTTTCTTT | CASSLTSAVSDTEAFF
TRBJ1-5 | TRBV28 | 12 | NA | NA | TGTGCCAGCCAGGGAGGCGGTCAGCCCCAGCATTTT | CASQGGGQPQHF
TRBJ2-2 | TRBV9 | 16 | TRBD1 | few | TGTGCCAGCAGCGCTGAAGCAGGGGGTCCCACCGGGGAGCTGTTTTTT | CASSAEAGGPTGELFF
TRBJ2-5 | TRBV20-1 | 13 | NA | few | TGCAGTGCTAGAGGTGACGAACAAGAGACCCAGTACTTC | CSARGDEQETQYF
TRBJ2-1 | TRBV6-1 | 15 | TRBD1 | NA | TGTGCCAGCGGGAAGGACAGGGGCTCCTACAATGAGCAGTTCTTC | CASGKDRGSYNEQFF
TRBJ2-7 | TRBV5-1 | 15 | TRBD2 | NA | TGCGCCAGCAGCTTGATCCGGGGGGGCCACTACGAGCAGTACTTC | CASSLIRGGHYEQYF
TRBJ1-2 | TRBV29-1 | 11 | NA | many | TGCAGCGTGTTCCCGGGACCTCATTACACCTTC | CSVFPGPHYTF
TRBJ2-2 | TRBV13 | 16 | NA | NA | TGTGCCAGCAGCTTCGCTAAGCGGACGAACACCGGGGAGCTGTTTTTT | CASSFAKRTNTGELFF